The 12 T cell receptor beta chains listed next were all sequenced from one sample in a study of a mutant IDH1 vaccine in newly diagnosed glioma. Time point in this sample: week 35, safety follow-up. Vaccination used 300 ug of mutant IDH1 20-mer peptide per dose, with topical imiquimod. Which antigens these TCRs recognize remains unknown. Libraries were prepared by immunoSEQ multiplex PCR; TCRdb keeps only in-frame clonotypes and omits some of them. This table has tens of thousands of clones, about 92% appearing once. The sequenced sample was PBMCs, obtained from a glioma patient whose treatment included an IDH1 peptide vaccine. These receptors were collected from a man in his fifties with glioma.

The chain combines TRBV2 with TRBJ2-7, with D unresolved. Trimming took 7 bases from V and 4 from J, leaving 8 bases between them. From germline, CDR1 is SNHLY and CDR2 FYNNEI. The CDR3 covers 11 residues. CDR3 in DNA: TGTGCCAGCATCGGGTCGTACGAGCAGTACTTC. It is translated as CASIGSYEQYF.

The chain joins TRBV7-8 to TRBJ1-1; 7 bases map to TRBD1. Trimming removed 5 bases from V and 6 bases from J; junction bases left unmatched: 9. The CDR3 is 14 residues long. Germline V lookup: CDR1 SGHVS, CDR2 FQNEAQ. CDR3 protein: CASSLETGVSEAFF. The CDR3 DNA follows: TGTGCCAGCAGCCTAGAAACAGGGGTTTCTGAAGCTTTCTTT.

The V gene is TRBV4-2, the J gene TRBJ2-3; 7 bases match TRBD2. After removal of 0 bases from V and 3 bases from J, the junction contained 9 bases not matched to a gene. CDR1 LGHNA and CDR2 YNFKEQ come from the germline V gene. This CDR3 spans 17 amino acids. This CDR3 is CASSQDRRERGTDTQYF. The CDR3 coding sequence is TGTGCCAGCAGCCAAGATAGGCGGGAGAGGGGTACAGATACGCAGTATTTT.

The V call is TRBV2, the J call TRBJ1-3; D might be TRBD1 (5 bases). Trimming removed 6 bases from V and 0 bases from J, with 9 bases in between. The CDR3 runs 14 residues. CDR1 SNHLY and CDR2 FYNNEI come from the germline V gene. This chain's CDR3 is CASRGPSSGNTIYF. CDR3 DNA sequence: TGTGCCAGCAGGGGACCCAGCTCTGGAAACACCATATATTTT. The full variable domain, in which reference TRBV2 and TRBJ1-3 provide the parts outside the CDR3, is EPEVTQTPSHQVTQMGQEVILRCVPISNHLYFYWYRQILGQKVEFLVSFYNNEISEKSEIFDDQFSVERPDGSNFTLKIRSTKLEDSAMYFCASRGPSSGNTIYFGEGSWLTVV.

The rearrangement joins TRBV19 to TRBJ2-3, with 8 bases that match TRBD2. From germline, CDR1 is LNHDA and CDR2 SQIVND (reference sequence). The CDR3 extends over 16 amino acids. V gave up 6 bases and J gave up 3 bases; unmatched junction bases: 11. The CDR3 DNA reads as TGTGCCAGTAGGGAAGTTAGCGGGGTTCTTACAGATACGCAGTATTTT. Encoded protein: CASREVSGVLTDTQYF.

This clone was seen a single time. The gene calls are TRBV25-1 and TRBJ2-7; tentative D call: TRBD1 (6 bases). V was clipped by 3 bases and J by 2 bases, with 17 bases between them. The CDR3 spans 16 residues. From germline, CDR1 is MGHDK and CDR2 SYGVNS. The CDR3, as DNA: TGTGCCAGCAGTGATTGGGACACCTTTAAACCCTACGAGCAGTACTTC. As protein: CASSDWDTFKPYEQYF.

The chain employs TRBV18 and TRBJ1-1; D call uncertain. The germline gives CDR1 KGHSH, CDR2 LQKENI. This CDR3 is built from 16 residues. The V end lost 1 base, the J end lost 1 base, and 13 bases lay between the germline ends. The CDR3 loop reads CASSPLAVRGNTEAFF. The CDR3, as DNA: TGTGCCAGCTCACCACTCGCGGTCCGTGGGAACACTGAAGCTTTCTTT.

The J gene is TRBJ1-1, the V gene TRBV5-1; D possibly corresponds to TRBD1 (5 bases). Germline V lookup: CDR1 SGHRS, CDR2 YFSETQ. V was pared by 1 base and J by 1 base, with 11 bases between. The CDR3 has 15 residues. CDR3: CASSLSGSGNTEAFF. The CDR3 DNA sequence: TGCGCCAGCAGCTTGTCAGGGTCTGGGAACACTGAAGCTTTCTTT.

The gene calls are TRBV18 and TRBJ1-1; D might be TRBD1 (5 bases). V was pared by 6 bases and J by 0 bases, with 11 bases between. The CDR3 covers 14 residues. Per the germline V gene, CDR1 is KGHSH and CDR2 is LQKENI. CDR3 in amino acids: CASSPGSLNTEAFF. Here the CDR3 DNA reads TGTGCCAGCTCCCCAGGGTCCTTGAACACTGAAGCTTTCTTT.

Concerning this clone itself: A read error may produce the germline difference seen at one junction end. V usage is TRBV10-3 and J usage is TRBJ2-7; D might be TRBD2 (5 bases). Per the germline V gene, CDR1 is ENHRY and CDR2 is SYGVKD. The CDR3 contains 11 residues. CDR3 DNA: TGTGCCATCAGTGTCGGACCTAGGGAGATCTTC. Its protein product is CAISVGPREIF.

The chain has TRBV6-5 and TRBJ1-6; 7 bases match TRBD1. Germline assignment: CDR1 MNHEY and CDR2 SVGAGI. The V gene end was trimmed by 5 bases and the J gene end by 11 bases; junction bases not matched to a gene: 3. The CDR3 contains 12 residues. The DNA of the CDR3 is TGTGCCAGCAGTCGACAGGGTGCACCCCTCCACTTT. Its protein is CASSRQGAPLHF.

The rearrangement links TRBV29-1 to TRBJ2-5, with D possibly being TRBD1 or TRBD2 (5 bases each). V lost 7 bases, J lost 4 bases, and 16 bases lay in between. CDR1 and CDR2 (germline): SQVTM, ANQGSEA. This CDR3 has 13 amino acids. CDR3 amino acids: CSEIPGARETQYF. The DNA for the CDR3 is TGCAGCGAGATCCCCGGGGCTCGAGAGACCCAGTACTTC. The full variable domain, completed using reference TRBV29-1 and TRBJ2-5, is SAVISQKPSRDICQRGTSLTIQCQVDSQVTMMFWYRQQPGQSLTLIATANQGSEATYESGFVIDKFPISRPNLTFSTLTVSNMSPEDSSIYLCSEIPGARETQYFGPGTRLLVL.